The TCR beta chain under discussion was sequenced for a study of neurological immune-mediated disorders. For the study at large: Among the roughly 35 patients with multiple sclerosis, some 30 were relapsing-remitting, while 3 were secondary progressive.

Study-level points and caveats: No CDR3 amino acid sequences were shared by expanded clones across subjects, suggesting private repertoires in all groups.

This clonotype was detected many times. What it binds is not known. J was trimmed by 8 bases and V by 5 bases; bases with no gene match: 6. The CDR3 totals 12 residues. From germline, CDR1 is SGDLS and CDR2 YYNGEE. With 10-nucleotide random UMIs included, cDNA was synthesized by 5'RACE. TCRdb re-called the 5' RACE reads through MiXCR, storing one row per CDR3 protein. The table lists approximately 66,000 distinct CDR3 sequences, 4.5% of them singletons. This clonotype was sampled from a man in his thirties or forties with multiple sclerosis. The sequencing input was PBMCs. The V call is TRBV9, the J call TRBJ1-1; 7 nucleotides align to TRBD1. The CDR3 DNA reads TGTGCCAGCAGAGCCTACAGGGGAGAAGCTTTCTTT. It translates to CASRAYRGEAFF.